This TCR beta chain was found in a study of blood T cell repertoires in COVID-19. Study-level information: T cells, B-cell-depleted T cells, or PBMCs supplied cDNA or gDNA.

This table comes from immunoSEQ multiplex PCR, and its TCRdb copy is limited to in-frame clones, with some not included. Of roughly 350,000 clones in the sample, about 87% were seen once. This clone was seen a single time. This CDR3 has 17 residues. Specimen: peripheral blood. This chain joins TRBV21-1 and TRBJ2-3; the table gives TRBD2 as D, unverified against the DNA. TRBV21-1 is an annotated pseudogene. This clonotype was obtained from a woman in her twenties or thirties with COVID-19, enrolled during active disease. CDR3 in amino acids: CASISGPAGPSTDTQYF. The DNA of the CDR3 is TGTGCCAGCATATCTGGACCCGCGGGACCTAGCACAGATACGCAGTATTTT.